This TCR beta chain was documented in a study of blood T cell repertoires in COVID-19. The V end was cut by 2 bases, the J end by 3 bases, with 16 bases between. The CDR3 length is 16 residues. Germline CDR1 and CDR2: SGHNT and YYREEE (reference sequence). Under the authors' procedure: How many nucleated cells were present was estimated from reference gene primer amplification. Assay: immunoSEQ multiplex PCR; the TCRdb copy retains only in-frame clones and omits some. D and trimming were read from the DNA, whereas the V and J calls and clone size are those reported in that table. The table lists 55,000 to 80,000 clones, approximately 80% of them singletons.

This clonotype was obtained from an older woman with acute or convalescent COVID-19. The V gene is TRBV5-4, the J gene TRBJ2-3; D is unclear. Input material: peripheral blood. This chain's CDR3 is CASSLPSDPRTDTQYF. CDR3 bases: TGTGCCAGCAGCTTACCTTCTGATCCTAGAACAGATACGCAGTATTTT.